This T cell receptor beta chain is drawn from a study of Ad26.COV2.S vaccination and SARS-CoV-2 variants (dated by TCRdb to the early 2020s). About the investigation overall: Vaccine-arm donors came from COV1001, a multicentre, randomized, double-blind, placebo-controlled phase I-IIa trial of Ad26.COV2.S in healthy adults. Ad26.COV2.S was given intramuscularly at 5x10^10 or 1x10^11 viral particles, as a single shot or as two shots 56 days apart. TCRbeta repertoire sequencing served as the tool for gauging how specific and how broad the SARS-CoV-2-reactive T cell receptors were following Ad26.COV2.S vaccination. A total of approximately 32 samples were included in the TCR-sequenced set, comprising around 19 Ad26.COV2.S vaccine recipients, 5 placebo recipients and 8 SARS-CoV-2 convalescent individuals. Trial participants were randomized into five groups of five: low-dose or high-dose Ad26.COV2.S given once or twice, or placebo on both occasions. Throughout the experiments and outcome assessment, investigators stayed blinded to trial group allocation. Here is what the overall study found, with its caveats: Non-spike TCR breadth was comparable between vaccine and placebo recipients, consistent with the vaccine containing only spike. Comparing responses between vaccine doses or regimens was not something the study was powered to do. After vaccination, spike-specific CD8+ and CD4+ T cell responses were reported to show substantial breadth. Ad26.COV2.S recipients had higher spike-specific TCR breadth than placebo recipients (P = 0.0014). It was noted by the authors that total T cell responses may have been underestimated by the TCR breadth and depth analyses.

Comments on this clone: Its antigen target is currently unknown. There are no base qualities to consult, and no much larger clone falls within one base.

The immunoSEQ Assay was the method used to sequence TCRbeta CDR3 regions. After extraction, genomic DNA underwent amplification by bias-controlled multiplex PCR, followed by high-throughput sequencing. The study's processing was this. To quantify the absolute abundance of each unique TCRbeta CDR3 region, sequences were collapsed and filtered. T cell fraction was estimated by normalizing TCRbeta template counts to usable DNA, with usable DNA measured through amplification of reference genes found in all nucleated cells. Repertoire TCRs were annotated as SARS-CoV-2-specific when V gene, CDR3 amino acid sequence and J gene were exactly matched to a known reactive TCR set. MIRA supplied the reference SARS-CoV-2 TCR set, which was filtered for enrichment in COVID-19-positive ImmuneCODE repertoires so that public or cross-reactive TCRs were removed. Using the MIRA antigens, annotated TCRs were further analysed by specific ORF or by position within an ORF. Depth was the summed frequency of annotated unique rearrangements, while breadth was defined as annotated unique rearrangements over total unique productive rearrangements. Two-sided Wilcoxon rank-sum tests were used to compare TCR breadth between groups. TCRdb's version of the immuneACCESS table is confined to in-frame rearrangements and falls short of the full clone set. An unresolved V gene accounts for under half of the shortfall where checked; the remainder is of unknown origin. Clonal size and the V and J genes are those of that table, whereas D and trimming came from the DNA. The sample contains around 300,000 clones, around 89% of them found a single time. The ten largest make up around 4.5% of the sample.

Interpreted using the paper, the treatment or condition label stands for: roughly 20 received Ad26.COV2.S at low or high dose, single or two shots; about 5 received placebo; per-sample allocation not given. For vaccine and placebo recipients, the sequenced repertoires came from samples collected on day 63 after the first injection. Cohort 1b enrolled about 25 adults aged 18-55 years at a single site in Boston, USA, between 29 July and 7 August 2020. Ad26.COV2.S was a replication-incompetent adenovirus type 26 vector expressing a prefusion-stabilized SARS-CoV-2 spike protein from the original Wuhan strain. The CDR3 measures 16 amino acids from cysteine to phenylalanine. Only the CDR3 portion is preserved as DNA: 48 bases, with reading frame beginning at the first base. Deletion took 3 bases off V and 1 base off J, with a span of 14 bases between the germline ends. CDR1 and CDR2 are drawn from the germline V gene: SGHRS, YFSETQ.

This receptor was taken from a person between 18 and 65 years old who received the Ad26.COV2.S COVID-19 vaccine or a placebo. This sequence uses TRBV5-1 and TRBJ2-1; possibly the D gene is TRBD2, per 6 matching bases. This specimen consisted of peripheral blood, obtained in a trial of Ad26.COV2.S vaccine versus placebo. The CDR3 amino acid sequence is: CASSSQFSGSYNEQFF. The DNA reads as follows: TGCGCCAGCAGCTCGCAATTTAGCGGATCCTACAATGAGCAGTTCTTC.